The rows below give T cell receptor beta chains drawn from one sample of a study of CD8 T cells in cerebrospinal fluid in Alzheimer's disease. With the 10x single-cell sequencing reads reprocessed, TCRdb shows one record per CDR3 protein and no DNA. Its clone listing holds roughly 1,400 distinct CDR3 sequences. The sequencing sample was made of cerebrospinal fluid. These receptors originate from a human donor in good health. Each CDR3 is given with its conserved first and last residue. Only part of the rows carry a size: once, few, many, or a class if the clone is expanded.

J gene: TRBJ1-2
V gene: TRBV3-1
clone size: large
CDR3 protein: CASSRDRDYGYTF

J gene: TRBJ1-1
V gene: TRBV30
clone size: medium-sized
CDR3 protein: CAWSRGRTTYTEAFF

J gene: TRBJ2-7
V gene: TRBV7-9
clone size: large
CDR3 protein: CASSHGQDWEQYF

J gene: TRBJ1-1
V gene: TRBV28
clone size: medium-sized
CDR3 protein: CASSLQFLGNTEAFF

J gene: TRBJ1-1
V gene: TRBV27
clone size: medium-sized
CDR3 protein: CASSPGTGRAFF

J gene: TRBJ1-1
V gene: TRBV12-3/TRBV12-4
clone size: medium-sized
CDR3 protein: CASSSAAWKGEATEAFF

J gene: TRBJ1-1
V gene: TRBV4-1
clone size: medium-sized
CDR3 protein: CASSQVQGASNTEAFF

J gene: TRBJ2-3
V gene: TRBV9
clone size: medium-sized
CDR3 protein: CASSVGLTPTDTQYF

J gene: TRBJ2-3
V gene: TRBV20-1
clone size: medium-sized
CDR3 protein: CSSKKHGSGTDTQYF

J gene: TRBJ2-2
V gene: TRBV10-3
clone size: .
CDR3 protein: CASGGLPGSCFF

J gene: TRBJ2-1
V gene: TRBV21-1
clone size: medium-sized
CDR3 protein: CASSKAGRVDDEQFF

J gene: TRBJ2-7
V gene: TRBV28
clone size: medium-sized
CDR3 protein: CASSFGGTYEQYF

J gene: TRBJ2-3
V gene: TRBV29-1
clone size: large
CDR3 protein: CSVDPGGTDTQYF

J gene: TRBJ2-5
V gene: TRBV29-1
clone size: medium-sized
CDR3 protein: CSVATGWRQETQYF

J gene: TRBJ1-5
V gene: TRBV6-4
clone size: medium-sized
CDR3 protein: CASSDIRRGMVSNQPQHF

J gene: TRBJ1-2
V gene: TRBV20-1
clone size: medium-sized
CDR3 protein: CSARAGLRGGNYGYTF

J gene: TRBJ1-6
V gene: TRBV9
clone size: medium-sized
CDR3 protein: CASSPETGQSPLHF

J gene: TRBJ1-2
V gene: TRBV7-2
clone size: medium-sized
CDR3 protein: CASSLESGLVYGYTF

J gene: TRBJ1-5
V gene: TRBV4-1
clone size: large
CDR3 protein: CASSQDPPLGSNQPQHF

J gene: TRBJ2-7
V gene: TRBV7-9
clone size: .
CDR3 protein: CASSLTASGGYEQYF

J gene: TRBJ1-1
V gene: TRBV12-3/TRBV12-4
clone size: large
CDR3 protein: CASREPGPTSEAFF

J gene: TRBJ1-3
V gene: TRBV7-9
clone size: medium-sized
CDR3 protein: CASSLYLRGYSGNTIYF

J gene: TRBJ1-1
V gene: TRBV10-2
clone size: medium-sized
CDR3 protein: CASSTPGGEAFF

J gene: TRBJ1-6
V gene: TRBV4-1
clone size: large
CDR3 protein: CASSQDRGNSPLHF

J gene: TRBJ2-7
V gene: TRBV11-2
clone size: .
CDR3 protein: CASSPRGGAVYEQYF

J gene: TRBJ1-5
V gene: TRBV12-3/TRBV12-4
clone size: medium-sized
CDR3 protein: CASRPTGQYNQPQHF

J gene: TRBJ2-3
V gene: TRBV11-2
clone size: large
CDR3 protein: CASSPFWGDTNTQYF

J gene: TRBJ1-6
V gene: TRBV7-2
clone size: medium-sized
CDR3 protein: CASRFTGDLNSPLHF

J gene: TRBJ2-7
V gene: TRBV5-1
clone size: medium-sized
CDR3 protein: CASSPDLYEQYF

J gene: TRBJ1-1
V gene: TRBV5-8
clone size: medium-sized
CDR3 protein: CASSFDGGGSTEAFF

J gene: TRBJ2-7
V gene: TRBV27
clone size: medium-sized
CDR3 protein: CASRPRDRSIYEQYF

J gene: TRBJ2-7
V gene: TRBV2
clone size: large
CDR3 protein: CASSETRGLEQYF

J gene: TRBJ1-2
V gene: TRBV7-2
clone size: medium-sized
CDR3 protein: CASSPNIDRVFTF

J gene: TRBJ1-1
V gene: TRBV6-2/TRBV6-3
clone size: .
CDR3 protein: CASRRDGMNTEAFF

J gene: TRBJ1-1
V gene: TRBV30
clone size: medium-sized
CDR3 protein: CAWSPLGSREAFF

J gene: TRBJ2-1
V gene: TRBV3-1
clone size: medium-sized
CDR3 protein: CASSQVAGRTYNEQFF

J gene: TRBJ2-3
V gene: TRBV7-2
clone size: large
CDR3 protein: CASSPVRGGQYF

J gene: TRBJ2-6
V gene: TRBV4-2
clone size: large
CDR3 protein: CASSQVLAGANVLTF

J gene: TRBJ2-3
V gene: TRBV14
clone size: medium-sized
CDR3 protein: CASSQEIGGGDTQYF

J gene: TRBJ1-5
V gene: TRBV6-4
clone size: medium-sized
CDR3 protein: CASRQGYQPQHF

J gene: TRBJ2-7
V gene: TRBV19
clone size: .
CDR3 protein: CASSIGTGSYEQYF

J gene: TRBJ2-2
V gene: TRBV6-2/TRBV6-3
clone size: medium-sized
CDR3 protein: CASSLRGGELFF

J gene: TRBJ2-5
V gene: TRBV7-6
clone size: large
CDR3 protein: CASSPREKAGGRETQYF

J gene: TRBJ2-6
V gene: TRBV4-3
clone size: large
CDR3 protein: CASSQRQGRSGANVLTF

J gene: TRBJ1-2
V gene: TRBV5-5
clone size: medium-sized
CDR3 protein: CASSLEVVYGYTF

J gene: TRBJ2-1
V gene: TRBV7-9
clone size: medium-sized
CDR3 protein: CASSYQGGANNEQFF

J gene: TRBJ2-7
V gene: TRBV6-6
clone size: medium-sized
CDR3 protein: CASSPPSRYEQYF

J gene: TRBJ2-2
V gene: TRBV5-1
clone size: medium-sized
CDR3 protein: CASSSHPGTRATGELFF

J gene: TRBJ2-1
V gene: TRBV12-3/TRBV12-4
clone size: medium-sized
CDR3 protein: CASSPGTGGKDEQFF

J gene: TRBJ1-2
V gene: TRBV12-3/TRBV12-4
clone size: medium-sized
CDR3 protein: CASGKGAGVGGYTF